This T cell receptor beta chain was documented in a study of immune heterogeneity within non-small cell lung tumors. This CDR3 comprises 13 residues. From germline, CDR1 is MNHEY and CDR2 SVGEGT. After removal of 2 bases from V and 6 bases from J, the junction contained 0 bases not matched to a gene. Template came from bulk tumor genomic DNA, at roughly 580 ng per sample. The authors collected several far-apart biopsies from each primary tumor during surgery. Patients went through curative surgery, and their non-small cell lung cancer was untreated and newly diagnosed. Having surgery with curative intent, the donors were patients newly diagnosed with non-small cell lung cancer. Points from the study as a whole: High-frequency T-cell receptor beta clonotypes differed largely between individual patients. There were identical dominant CDR3 beta clonotypes recurring across tumor sites within a patient, together with site-unique high-frequency clones. Local tumor mutational burden correlated moderately but significantly with local T-cell clonality (R about 0.3).

Many counts were recorded for this clonotype. What it binds is unknown. Multiplex PCR amplified TCR beta CDR3 with 32 V and 13 J primers. TCRdb itself ran the multiplex PCR reads through MiXCR, one entry per CDR3 protein. The sample records about 11,000 distinct CDR3 sequences, 25% to 35% being singletons. This chain joins TRBV6-2 or TRBV6-3 and TRBJ2-2; 7 nucleotides line up with TRBD2. The specimen sequenced was lung tumor tissue. The origin of this receptor is a woman aged 55-69 years with non-small cell lung cancer. For the CDR3, the DNA is TGTGCCAGCAGTTACGGGGGGGCCGGGGAGCTGTTTTTT. Translation: CASSYGGAGELFF.